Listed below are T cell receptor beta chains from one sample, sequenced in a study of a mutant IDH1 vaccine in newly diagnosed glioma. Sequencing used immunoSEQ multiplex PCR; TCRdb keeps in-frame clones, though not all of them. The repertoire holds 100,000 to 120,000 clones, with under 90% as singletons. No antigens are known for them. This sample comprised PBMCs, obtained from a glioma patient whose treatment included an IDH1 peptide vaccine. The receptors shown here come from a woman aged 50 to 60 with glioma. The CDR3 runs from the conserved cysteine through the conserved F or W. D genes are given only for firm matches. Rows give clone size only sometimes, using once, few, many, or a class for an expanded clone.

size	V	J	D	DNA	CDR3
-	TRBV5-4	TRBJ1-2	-	TGTGCCAGCAGCGTTAGTACAGGGTCGGCCTATGGCTACACCTTC	CASSVSTGSAYGYTF
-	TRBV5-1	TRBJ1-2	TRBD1	TGCGCCAGCAGCCAGGGACAGGGAGTAGCTTACACCTTC	CASSQGQGVAYTF
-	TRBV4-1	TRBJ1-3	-	TGCGCCAGCAGCCAAGGGGGGGTTAGCTCTGGAAACACCATATATTTT	CASSQGGVSSGNTIYF
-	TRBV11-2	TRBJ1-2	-	TGTGCCAGCAGCCCTCTACGCCGGGACCGCGATGGCTACACCTTC	CASSPLRRDRDGYTF
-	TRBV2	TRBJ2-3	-	TGTGCCAGCAGTGGAGGAAATCGAACAGATACGCAGTATTTT	CASSGGNRTDTQYF
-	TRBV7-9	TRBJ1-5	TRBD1	TGTGCCAGCAGCTTAGGGACGACAGGGGGCTTCGATCAGCCCCAGCATTTT	CASSLGTTGGFDQPQHF
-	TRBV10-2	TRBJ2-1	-	TGCGCCAGCAGGGGTAGCGGAGGGTTCGGTGCGGATGAGCAGTTCTTC	CASRGSGGFGADEQFF
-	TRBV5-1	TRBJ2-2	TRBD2	TGCGCCAGCAGCTTGGCAGGCGGGAGACTGAACGGGGAGCTGTTTTTT	CASSLAGGRLNGELFF
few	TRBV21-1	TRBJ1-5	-	TGTGCCAGCAGCACCGTGGGTAAGCCCCAGCATTTT	CASSTVGKPQHF
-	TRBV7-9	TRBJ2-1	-	TGTGCCAGCAGCTTTGTTCCTGGACTTTACAATGAGCAGTTCTTC	CASSFVPGLYNEQFF
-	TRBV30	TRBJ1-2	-	TGTGCCTGGAGTGGGGGTATTGTCTTGGTAGGCTATGGCTACACCTTC	CAWSGGIVLVGYGYTF
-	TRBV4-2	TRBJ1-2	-	TGTGCCAGCAGCCAAGCCGACAGGAACTATGGCTACACCTTC	CASSQADRNYGYTF
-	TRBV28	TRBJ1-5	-	TGTGCCAGCAGTTCACTGACAGGACCTAGCAATCAGCCCCAGCATTTT	CASSSLTGPSNQPQHF
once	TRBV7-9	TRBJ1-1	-	TGTGCCAGCAGCAGGACGGATTTTTACATGAACACTGAAGCTTTCTTT	CASSRTDFYMNTEAFF
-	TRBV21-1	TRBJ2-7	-	TGTGCCAGCAGCAAAGGGCCAGGGGGGGAGCAGTACTTC	CASSKGPGGEQYF
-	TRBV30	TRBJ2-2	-	TGTGCCAGGGGCCGCTACCCTCCCGGGGAGCTGTTTTTT	CARGRYPPGELFF
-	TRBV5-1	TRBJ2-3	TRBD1	TGCGCCAGCAGCTTATGGACAGGGGGAACAGATACGCAGTATTTT	CASSLWTGGTDTQYF
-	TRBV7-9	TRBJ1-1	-	TGTGCCAGCAGCTTTGGGCAGGCCAACACTGAAGCTTTCTTT	CASSFGQANTEAFF
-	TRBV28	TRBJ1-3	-	TGTGCCAGCAGTTCCAGGGGATCTGGAAACACCATATATTTT	CASSSRGSGNTIYF
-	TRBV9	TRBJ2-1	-	TGTGCCAGCAGCGAAGGACGCCGCTACAATGAGCAGTTCTTC	CASSEGRRYNEQFF
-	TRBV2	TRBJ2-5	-	TGTGCCAGCAAGGAGGTTGGGCCGCGGGAGACCCAGTACTTC	CASKEVGPRETQYF
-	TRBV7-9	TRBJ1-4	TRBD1	TGTGCCAGCAGCTTTACCGGGACAGGGATTAATGAAAAACTGTTTTTT	CASSFTGTGINEKLFF
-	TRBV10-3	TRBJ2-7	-	TGTGCCATCAGTGAGTCGGCAGAGCAGTACTTC	CAISESAEQYF
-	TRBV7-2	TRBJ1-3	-	TGTGCCAGCAGCTTCACCACCGGAAACACCATATATTTT	CASSFTTGNTIYF
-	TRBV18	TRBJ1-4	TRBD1	TGTGCCAGCTCACCACCGGTGACAGGGGCTAATGAAAAACTGTTTTTT	CASSPPVTGANEKLFF
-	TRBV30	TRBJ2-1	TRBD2	TGTGCCTGGAGGGACGGACTAGCGGTCTACAATGAGCAGTTCTTC	CAWRDGLAVYNEQFF
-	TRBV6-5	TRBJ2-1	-	TGTGCCAGCAGCAATGGACTCACCCCCGGGTTCTTC	CASSNGLTPGFF
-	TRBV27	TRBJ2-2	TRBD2	TGTGCCAGCAGTCCAAAAGGACTAGCGGAGAACACCGGGGAGCTGTTTTTT	CASSPKGLAENTGELFF
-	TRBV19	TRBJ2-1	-	TGTGCCAGTAGTATCGACAGAGAAGTCTCCTACAATGAGCAGTTCTTC	CASSIDREVSYNEQFF
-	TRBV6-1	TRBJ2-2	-	TGTGCCAGCAGTGTTGGTCAGTTCCCGAACACCGGGGAGCTGTTTTTT	CASSVGQFPNTGELFF
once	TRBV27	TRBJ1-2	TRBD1	TGTGCCAGCAGTTTATCTCCCTCGGACAGGGGGGATGGCTACACCTTC	CASSLSPSDRGDGYTF
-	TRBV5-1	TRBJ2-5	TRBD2	TGCGCCAGCAGCCCGGGGGACTACCCTGAAGAGACCCAGTACTTC	CASSPGDYPEETQYF
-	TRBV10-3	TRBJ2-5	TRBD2	TGTGCCACCCGGACTAGCCGATCCCAAGAGACCCAGTACTTC	CATRTSRSQETQYF
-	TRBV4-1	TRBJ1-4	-	TGCGCCAGCAACCAAAGGTGGTTGTCGAGTAATGAAAAACTGTTTTTT	CASNQRWLSSNEKLFF
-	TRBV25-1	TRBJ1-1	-	TGTGCCAGCAGTGAATTCGGGGTGACTGAAGCTTTCTTT	CASSEFGVTEAFF
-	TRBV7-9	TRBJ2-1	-	TGTGCCAGCAGCCCGAGCTCCTACAATGAGCAGTTCTTC	CASSPSSYNEQFF
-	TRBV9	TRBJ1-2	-	TGTGCCAGCAGCGTATCCTCAGGGGCAGACTATGGCTACACCTTC	CASSVSSGADYGYTF
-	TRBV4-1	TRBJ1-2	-	TGCGCCAGCAGCCAAGAGACCGTCCGAGCTAACTATGGCTACACCTTC	CASSQETVRANYGYTF
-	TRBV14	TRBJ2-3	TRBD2	TGTGCCAGCGCTGGACTAGCGGGATTGGATACGCAGTATTTT	CASAGLAGLDTQYF
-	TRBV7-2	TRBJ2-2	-	TGTGCCAGCAGCCAATCCGCGGGCGGGGAGCTGTTTTTT	CASSQSAGGELFF
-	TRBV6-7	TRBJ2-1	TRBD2	TGTGCCACCATCGGGCAGCGGGAGGGCCTAAAGCTCGGTAATGAGCAGTTCTTC	CATIGQREGLKLGNEQFF
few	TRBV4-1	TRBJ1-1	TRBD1	TGCGCCAGCAGCCAAGACGACAGGGATGCCACTGAAGCTTTCTTT	CASSQDDRDATEAFF
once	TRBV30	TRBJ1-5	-	TGTGCCTGGAGTTCACAGGGCGCTCAGCCCCAGCATTTT	CAWSSQGAQPQHF
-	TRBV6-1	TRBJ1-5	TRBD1	TGTGCCAGCAGTTCCTTGACAGGGGGCGCTTCCCAGCATTTT	CASSSLTGGASQHF
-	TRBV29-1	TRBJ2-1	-	TGCAGCGTTGACCCAGGGAGCCCTAATGAGCAGTTCTTC	CSVDPGSPNEQFF
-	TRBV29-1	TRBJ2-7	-	TGCAGCGTTGAACGAGACTACGAGCAGTACTTC	CSVERDYEQYF
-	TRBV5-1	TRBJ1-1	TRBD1	TGCGCCAGCAGGTGGGACAGGGGAAGTGGGGCTTTCTTT	CASRWDRGSGAFF
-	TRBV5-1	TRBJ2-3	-	TGCGCCAGCAGCTTTTACAGTTCAGGCACAGATACGCAGTATTTT	CASSFYSSGTDTQYF
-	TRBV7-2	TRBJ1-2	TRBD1	TGTGCCAGCAGCCCTCAGACAGGGGCCTATGGCTACACCTTC	CASSPQTGAYGYTF
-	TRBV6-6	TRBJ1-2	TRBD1	TGTGCCAGCAGTGGACAGGGGGGATATGGCTACACCTTC	CASSGQGGYGYTF
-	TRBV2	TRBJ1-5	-	TGTGCCAGCAGTCCCATCTTGACTGGGGGCAATCAGCCCCAGCATTTT	CASSPILTGGNQPQHF
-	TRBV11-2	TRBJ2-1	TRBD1	TGTGCCAGCAGCTTAAGACAGGGTAGTTACAATGAGCAGTTCTTC	CASSLRQGSYNEQFF
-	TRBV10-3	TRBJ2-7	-	TGTGCCATCAGCGCCGGGACGAGCTCCTACGAGCAGTACTTC	CAISAGTSSYEQYF